A single T cell receptor (beta chain) is shown here with its context. The antigen is undetermined. The protocol was immunoSEQ multiplex PCR, while the TCRdb copy is restricted to in-frame clones and leaves out a portion. The data show roughly 250,000 clones, approximately 83% seen once. These data belong to a study of cytomegalovirus exposure and HLA in healthy donors. The germline V gene encodes CDR1 LNHDA and CDR2 SQIVND (reference sequence). After removal of 1 base from V and 6 bases from J, the junction contained 3 bases not matched to a gene. The CDR3 runs to 13 residues. The donors formed part of the roughly 120-subject validation cohort, distinct from the roughly 660-subject first cohort. Broader study findings: The authors enumerated 150 to 200 TCR beta chains as linked to cytomegalovirus. Rarity characterized most TCR sequences, yet some public TCRs appeared in many donors. A later analysis found first-cohort TCR clusters tended to co-occur in the 90 to 150 validation repertoires.

The clonotype comes from a woman in her twenties or thirties in good health and CMV-seropositive. The specimen sequenced was PBMCs. The J gene is TRBJ2-7, the V gene TRBV19; 7 nucleotides match TRBD1. The CDR3 spells CASSIGQGLEQYF. The CDR3 region has the DNA TGTGCCAGTAGTATAGGACAGGGTCTCGAGCAGTACTTC.